What follows are 27 T cell receptor beta chains derived from one specimen sequenced in a study of CD8 T cells in ankylosing spondylitis. One entry per CDR3 protein, called by TCRdb with MiXCR from the 5' RACE reads. Of around 42,000 distinct CDR3 sequences in the sample, roughly 2.6% were seen once. The sequenced sample consisted of blood, either unsorted or a sorted T cell fraction (not recorded which). The source is a male donor with ankylosing spondylitis or in good health (not recorded which).

This clonotype was observed at least ten times. A much larger clone is a single base away; this may be a read error. This chain connects TRBV9 to TRBJ2-3; D gene unclear. Germline values: CDR1 SGDLS, CDR2 YYNGEE. The CDR3 consists of 13 residues. V lost 0 bases, J lost 4 bases, and 6 bases lay in between. The CDR3 DNA reads as TGTGCCAGCAGCGTAGTAGACTCAGATACGCAGTATTTT. The encoded protein is CASSVVDSDTQYF.

This clonotype was seen many times. The J gene is TRBJ1-2, the V gene TRBV9, with D perhaps TRBD1 (5 bases). This CDR3 is 15 amino acids long. Trimming removed 0 bases at V and 4 bases at J, with 13 bases between. The germline gives CDR1 SGDLS, CDR2 YYNGEE. Here the CDR3 DNA reads TGTGCCAGCAGCGTAGAGGACGGGAGGGGCTATGGCTACACCTTC. Translating it yields CASSVEDGRGYGYTF.

This clonotype was detected ten times or more. The chain combines TRBV9 with TRBJ2-2; 11 nucleotides align to TRBD2. This CDR3 has 16 amino acids. The ends lost 3 bases at V and 4 bases at J; junction bases unmatched: 5. Per germline, CDR1 SGDLS and CDR2 YYNGEE. The CDR3 protein is CASSAGTSGSTGELFF. DNA for the CDR3: TGTGCCAGCAGCGCCGGGACTAGCGGCTCCACCGGGGAGCTGTTTTTT.

This clonotype was counted ten times or more. This chain connects TRBV9 to TRBJ1-6, with 7 bases aligning to TRBD1. The CDR3 has 15 residues. The germline CDR1 and CDR2 sequences are SGDLS and YYNGEE. The ends lost 2 bases at V and 6 bases at J; junction bases unmatched: 5. This CDR3 is CASSVRQGPNSPLHF. The CDR3 DNA sequence: TGTGCCAGCAGCGTTCGACAGGGACCTAATTCACCCCTCCACTTT.

This clonotype has a count of ten or more. The chain combines TRBV9 with TRBJ2-2; no clear D gene. V gave up 3 bases and J gave up 0 bases, with 12 bases separating them. The CDR3 covers 16 residues. The germline V gene has CDR1 SGDLS and CDR2 YYNGEE. CDR3 nucleotides: TGTGCCAGCAGCGGGTACAGAAACGCGAACACCGGGGAGCTGTTTTTT. Translation: CASSGYRNANTGELFF.

This clonotype was observed at least ten times. V and J are TRBV9 and TRBJ2-3; TRBD2 aligns across 7 bases. Germline-derived CDR1 and CDR2 are SGDLS and YYNGEE. Trimming cost V 0 bases and J 2 bases; bases outside gene matches: 9. This CDR3 has 17 residues. The CDR3 here is CASSVAVSGGDTDTQYF. The CDR3 nucleotides are TGTGCCAGCAGCGTAGCTGTTTCGGGAGGAGACACAGATACGCAGTATTTT.

This clonotype was seen at least ten times. V usage is TRBV9 and J usage is TRBJ2-7; the D is unclear. The CDR3 has 14 amino acids. Germline V gives CDR1 SGDLS, CDR2 YYNGEE. The ends were cut back, 1 base at V and 4 bases at J, with 12 bases in the middle. CDR3 coding DNA: TGTGCCAGCAGCGTACATCCAGTCGGTTACGAGCAGTACTTC. Its translation is CASSVHPVGYEQYF.

In this sample, this clonotype turned up many times. The chain carries TRBV9 and TRBJ2-2; 8 bases are shared with TRBD2. Germline trimming cut 2 bases from V and 2 bases from J; bases unmatched to any gene: 5. CDR3 length: 16 residues. Germline V CDR1 and CDR2: SGDLS, YYNGEE. The CDR3 reads CASSVELAGNTGELFF. The CDR3 bases are TGTGCCAGCAGCGTTGAGCTAGCGGGTAACACCGGGGAGCTGTTTTTT. The whole variable domain, filled in from reference TRBV9 and TRBJ2-2, reads DSGVTQTPKHLITATGQRVTLRCSPRSGDLSVYWYQQSLDQGLQFLIQYYNGEERAKGNILERFSAQQFPDLHSELNLSSLELGDSALYFCASSVELAGNTGELFFGEGSRLTVL.

This clonotype was recorded many times. The chain combines TRBV9 with TRBJ2-5; the match to TRBD2 covers 7 bases. J was trimmed by 4 bases and V by 3 bases; bases with no gene match: 3. Germline assignment: CDR1 SGDLS and CDR2 YYNGEE. This CDR3 has 13 amino acids. The CDR3 sequence is CASSGTRGETQYF. The CDR3 DNA reads as TGTGCCAGCAGCGGGACTAGAGGAGAGACCCAGTACTTC.

This clonotype was detected many times. The CDR3 sequence: CASSVASGRDTQYF. As DNA, the CDR3 is TGTGCCAGCAGCGTAGCCAGCGGGAGAGATACGCAGTATTTT. This chain connects TRBV9 to TRBJ2-3; 8 nucleotides agree with TRBD2. Germline V gene sequence: CDR1 SGDLS, CDR2 YYNGEE. The CDR3 covers 14 residues. Germline trimming cut 0 bases from V and 5 bases from J; bases unmatched to any gene: 2. Combining the CDR3 with reference TRBV9 and TRBJ2-3 gives the whole variable domain DSGVTQTPKHLITATGQRVTLRCSPRSGDLSVYWYQQSLDQGLQFLIQYYNGEERAKGNILERFSAQQFPDLHSELNLSSLELGDSALYFCASSVASGRDTQYFGPGTRLTVL.

This clonotype has ten or more counts. This chain links TRBV9 with TRBJ1-2; D unclear. Germline V gene lookup returns CDR1 SGDLS and CDR2 YYNGEE. Trimming cost V 0 bases and J 4 bases, with 13 bases left between them. The length of the CDR3 is 15 residues. This chain's CDR3 is CASSVVGPHSYGYTF. The CDR3 bases are TGTGCCAGCAGCGTAGTAGGACCGCATAGCTATGGCTACACCTTC.

This clonotype was counted many times. The chain couples TRBV9 to TRBJ2-7; D is possibly TRBD2 (5 bases). The CDR3 is 12 residues long. Germline V gene sequence: CDR1 SGDLS, CDR2 YYNGEE. V was shortened by 0 bases and J by 6 bases, with 7 bases between the two germline ends. CDR3 sequence reads: CASSVAGSEQYF. CDR3 nucleotides: TGTGCCAGCAGCGTAGCGGGATCCGAGCAGTACTTC.

The table lists this clonotype with many counts. The chain carries TRBV9 and TRBJ2-7, with 10 bases aligning to TRBD1. In germline, CDR1 is SGDLS, CDR2 YYNGEE. V was clipped by 3 bases and J by 4 bases; unmatched bases: 7. This CDR3 has 15 residues. CDR3 sequence: CASSASGTGDYEQYF. The CDR3 DNA reads TGTGCCAGCAGCGCCTCCGGGACAGGGGATTACGAGCAGTACTTC.

The table lists this clonotype with many counts. This chain joins TRBV9 and TRBJ2-1; 9 bases align to TRBD2. The CDR3 covers 15 residues. V was pared by 3 bases and J by 6 bases, with 7 bases of the junction left unmatched. The germline gives CDR1 SGDLS, CDR2 YYNGEE. CDR3 nucleotide sequence: TGTGCCAGCAGCGCCTTAGCGGGAGCGAGCAATGAGCAGTTCTTC. Its translation: CASSALAGASNEQFF.

This clonotype was seen at least ten times. This sequence joins TRBV9 and TRBJ2-3; D is undetermined. Trimming stripped 0 bases from V and 6 bases from J, with 14 bases between. Germline lookup yields CDR1 SGDLS and CDR2 YYNGEE. This CDR3 contains 15 residues. The CDR3 coding sequence is TGTGCCAGCAGCGTAGACCCCGGTAGTGACGATACGCAGTATTTT. Its translation is CASSVDPGSDDTQYF.

This clonotype showed up many times. The rearrangement joins TRBV9 to TRBJ2-1; the D is unclear. The germline CDR1 and CDR2 sequences are SGDLS and YYNGEE. The CDR3 extends over 15 amino acids. The V and J ends lost 0 bases and 4 bases respectively, with 11 bases between them. This CDR3 is CASSVGLGLYNEQFF. The CDR3 DNA sequence: TGTGCCAGCAGCGTAGGGCTAGGCCTTTACAATGAGCAGTTCTTC.

This clonotype was counted many times. V is TRBV9 and J is TRBJ2-7; 10 nucleotides agree with TRBD2. The V gene end was trimmed by 4 bases and the J gene end by 7 bases; junction bases not matched to a gene: 11. The CDR3 spans 15 residues. CDR1 is SGDLS and CDR2 is YYNGEE in the germline V gene. CDR3 protein: CASSRSHGLAAEQYF. As DNA, the CDR3 is TGTGCCAGCAGCCGCTCCCACGGACTAGCGGCAGAGCAGTACTTC.

This clonotype was picked up many times. V is TRBV9 and J is TRBJ2-1; D remains unclear. The CDR3 is 11 amino acids. V lost 0 bases and J 9 bases, leaving 4 bases between the germline ends. Per germline, CDR1 SGDLS and CDR2 YYNGEE. Here the CDR3 reads CASSVATEQFF. The CDR3 DNA follows: TGTGCCAGCAGCGTAGCTACTGAGCAGTTCTTC.

This clonotype appeared many times. This chain joins TRBV9 and TRBJ2-1; 8 bases are a match to TRBD2. J lost 5 bases, V lost 0 bases, and 7 bases had no gene match. The CDR3 extends over 16 amino acids. Germline-derived CDR1 and CDR2 are SGDLS and YYNGEE. CDR3 in amino acids: CASSVEAGRAHNEQFF. As DNA, the CDR3 is TGTGCCAGCAGCGTAGAGGCCGGGAGGGCCCACAATGAGCAGTTCTTC.

This clonotype was detected many times. J is TRBJ2-2 and V is TRBV9; 9 bases are a match to TRBD1. The V gene's germline CDR1 is SGDLS and CDR2 YYNGEE. The CDR3 has 15 amino acids. V was clipped by 0 bases and J by 4 bases; unmatched bases: 1. In nucleotides, the CDR3 is TGTGCCAGCAGCGTAGCACAGGGGGCCACCGGGGAGCTGTTTTTT. It encodes CASSVAQGATGELFF.

This clonotype was counted at least ten times. This chain connects TRBV9 to TRBJ2-2; TRBD2 might be the D (5 bases). Trimming left V 3 bases short and J 7 bases short, with 19 bases between. Germline loops: CDR1 SGDLS, CDR2 YYNGEE. The CDR3 has 16 residues. The CDR3 region has the DNA TGTGCCAGCAGCGCCAACACCGGACTCTCAGTCGGGGAGCTGTTTTTT. The encoded protein is CASSANTGLSVGELFF.

This clonotype appeared many times. The chain has TRBV9 and TRBJ2-7, with D possibly being TRBD1 or TRBD2 (5 bases each). This CDR3 has 15 residues. V shed 5 bases and J shed 3 bases, with 18 bases lying between them. CDR1 is SGDLS and CDR2 is YYNGEE in the germline V gene. In DNA, the CDR3 is TGTGCCAGCAGTCCCGTTCCAGGGAGACTCTACGAGCAGTACTTC. Translation gives CASSPVPGRLYEQYF.

This clonotype was observed many times. This chain uses TRBV9 with TRBJ2-3, with 8 bases aligning to TRBD1. The CDR3 sequence is 15 residues long. Germline CDR1 is SGDLS and CDR2 is YYNGEE. With V trimmed by 6 bases and J by 1 base, 7 bases remained unmatched. This CDR3 is CASTKDRAGTDTQYF. The CDR3 nucleotides are TGTGCCAGCACCAAGGACAGGGCAGGCACAGATACGCAGTATTTT.

This clonotype was recorded many times. The V call is TRBV9, the J call TRBJ1-6; D might be TRBD1 (5 bases). Germline CDR1 reads SGDLS; CDR2 reads YYNGEE. V was pared by 0 bases and J by 9 bases, with 13 bases between. The CDR3 contains 15 residues. The CDR3 spells CASSVGGEWGSPLHF. CDR3 sequence (DNA): TGTGCCAGCAGCGTAGGAGGGGAATGGGGTTCACCCCTCCACTTT. Supplemented by reference TRBV9 and TRBJ1-6, the full variable domain reads DSGVTQTPKHLITATGQRVTLRCSPRSGDLSVYWYQQSLDQGLQFLIQYYNGEERAKGNILERFSAQQFPDLHSELNLSSLELGDSALYFCASSVGGEWGSPLHFGNGTRLTVT.

The J gene is TRBJ2-1, the V gene TRBV9; TRBD2 matches 11 bases. The J segment lost 5 bases and the V segment lost 4 bases, leaving 5 bases of the junction unmatched. The CDR3 spans 15 residues. The germline CDR1 and CDR2 sequences are SGDLS and YYNGEE. CDR3: CASSPRGLADNEQFF. The CDR3 DNA reads TGTGCCAGCAGCCCTAGGGGACTAGCGGACAATGAGCAGTTCTTC.

In its sample, this clonotype was seen many times. CDR3 in amino acids: CASNGPTANTGELFF. The CDR3 DNA sequence: TGTGCCAGCAACGGGCCAACCGCGAACACCGGGGAGCTGTTTTTT. The rearrangement uses TRBV9 and TRBJ2-2; D is undetermined. This CDR3 comprises 15 residues. Trimming removed 6 bases at V and 0 bases at J, with 12 bases between. The germline gives CDR1 SGDLS, CDR2 YYNGEE.

This clonotype was recorded at least ten times. This chain joins TRBV9 and TRBJ2-7; D is possibly TRBD1 (5 bases). Germline V gene data show CDR1 as SGDLS and CDR2 as YYNGEE. The germline V and J ends were trimmed by 4 bases and 4 bases, with 12 bases remaining between them. This CDR3 has 13 amino acids. The DNA of the CDR3 is TGTGCCAGCAGCCCCGACAGAGATTACGAGCAGTACTTC. Residues: CASSPDRDYEQYF.